These 24 T cell receptor beta chains originate from one sample sequenced in a study of identifying expanded T cells in peripheral blood. Here immunoSEQ multiplex PCR was the method, and the copy in TCRdb shows in-frame clones only, minus some. The sample has around 100,000 clones, approximately 90% seen once; the top ten hold 16%. What was sequenced was blood. Receptor source: a person aged 18-70 years in good health.

The chain is built from TRBV5-1 and TRBJ1-3, with 9 bases matching TRBD1. This CDR3 comprises 16 residues. CDR1 SGHRS and CDR2 YFSETQ come from the germline V gene. The junction had 3 bases not matched to a gene; V was cut back by 0 bases and J by 2 bases. Here the CDR3 DNA reads TGCGCCAGCAGCTTGGATCGGACAGGGGCTGGAAACACCATATATTTT. It yields the protein CASSLDRTGAGNTIYF. The variable domain in full, with the rest retrieved from reference TRBV5-1 and TRBJ1-3, is KAGVTQTPRYLIKTRGQQVTLSCSPISGHRSVSWYQQTPGQGLQFLFEYFSETQRNKGNFPGRFSGRQFSNSRSEMNVSTLELGDSALYLCASSLDRTGAGNTIYFGEGSWLTVV.

The chain uses TRBV4-3 and TRBJ1-4; possible D gene TRBD1, 5 bases. V lost 0 bases, J lost 4 bases, and 9 bases lay in between. Germline V CDR1 and CDR2: LGHNA, YSLEER. The CDR3 spans 15 residues. CDR3 amino acids: CASSQEGRINEKLFF. DNA of the CDR3: TGCGCCAGCAGCCAAGAGGGACGGATTAATGAAAAACTGTTTTTT.

The chain has TRBV4-3 and TRBJ1-4; D is perhaps TRBD1 (6 bases). The CDR3 is 16 residues long. CDR1 LGHNA and CDR2 YSLEER come from the germline V gene. V shed 0 bases and J shed 7 bases, with 15 bases lying between them. CDR3 region: CASSQDSGGAGEKLFF. DNA for the CDR3: TGCGCCAGCAGCCAAGATAGCGGGGGCGCGGGTGAAAAACTGTTTTTT.

V and J are TRBV2 and TRBJ2-1; 8 bases are a match to TRBD1. Germline lookup yields CDR1 SNHLY and CDR2 FYNNEI. CDR3 size: 15 residues. The V segment lost 3 bases and the J segment 0 bases; nucleotides outside the gene matches: 1. For the CDR3, the DNA is TGTGCCAGCAGTGAGGACAGGGTCTCCTACAATGAGCAGTTCTTC. Encoded protein: CASSEDRVSYNEQFF.

This rearrangement joins TRBV6-6 to TRBJ2-3; tentative D call: TRBD2 (5 bases). Germline V gene lookup returns CDR1 MNHNY and CDR2 SVGAGI (reference sequence). The CDR3 loop spans 15 amino acids. With 5 bases removed from V and 6 bases from J, the gap between germline ends came to 18 bases. CDR3 in DNA: TGTGCCAGCAGTGAGAGGCCTAGCTTCGTGGATACGCAGTATTTT. Its translation is CASSERPSFVDTQYF.

V is TRBV11-3 and J is TRBJ2-5; no clear D. Per the germline V gene, CDR1 is SGHNT and CDR2 is YENEEA. V was clipped by 0 bases and J by 4 bases, with 3 bases between them. The CDR3 contains 12 residues. The CDR3 loop reads CASSLEGETQYF. CDR3 bases: TGTGCCAGCAGCTTAGAGGGAGAGACCCAGTACTTC.

The chain recombines TRBV7-8 with TRBJ1-1; D perhaps matches TRBD1 (5 bases). CDR3 length equals 18 residues. Trimming removed 2 bases at V and 0 bases at J, with 19 bases between. CDR1 and CDR2 (germline): SGHVS, FQNEAQ. The CDR3 is CASSLYRGGATMNTEAFF. The CDR3 DNA reads as TGTGCCAGCAGCTTATACCGGGGCGGGGCCACGATGAACACTGAAGCTTTCTTT.

The rearrangement joins TRBV5-4 to TRBJ2-1; D unclear. The CDR3 contains 12 residues. Looked up from germline, CDR1 is SGHNT and CDR2 is YYREEE (reference sequence). Trimming took 5 bases from V and 7 from J, leaving 10 bases between them. The CDR3 DNA sequence: TGTGCCAGCAGTGACGCTAGTAATGAGCAGTTCTTC. This encodes CASSDASNEQFF. Full variable domain (missing parts from reference TRBV5-4 and TRBJ2-1): ETGVTQSPTHLIKTRGQQVTLRCSSQSGHNTVSWYQQALGQGPQFIFQYYREEENGRGNFPPRFSGLQFPNYSSELNVNALELDDSALYLCASSDASNEQFFGPGTRLTVL.

The chain combines TRBV21-1 with TRBJ2-3. TRBV21-1 is an annotated pseudogene. The CDR3 has 16 amino acids. In DNA form, the CDR3 reads TGTGCCAGCAGCAGTCCTAGGGCGACTAGCACAGATACGCAGTATTTT. Translating it yields CASSSPRATSTDTQYF.

The chain joins TRBV6-1 to TRBJ1-4, with a possible D match to TRBD1 (6 bases). Trimming shortened V by 6 bases and J by 7 bases, and 18 bases separated the two germline ends. The CDR3 is made up of 15 amino acids. The germline V gene encodes CDR1 MNHNS and CDR2 SASEGT. The CDR3 bases are TGTGCCAGCAGAAGACGGGGGCAGGGTCTTGAAAAACTGTTTTTT. This encodes CASRRRGQGLEKLFF.

The rearrangement uses TRBV2 and TRBJ1-4; no definite D call. The CDR3 is made up of 16 amino acids. V dropped 6 bases and J dropped 4 bases, with 18 bases sitting between them. CDR1 and CDR2 (germline): SNHLY, FYNNEI. CDR3 sequence: CASRQTLRTHNEKLFF. DNA for the CDR3: TGTGCCAGCAGACAGACATTGCGCACCCATAATGAAAAACTGTTTTTT. Full variable domain (remainder filled in from reference TRBV2 and TRBJ1-4): EPEVTQTPSHQVTQMGQEVILRCVPISNHLYFYWYRQILGQKVEFLVSFYNNEISEKSEIFDDQFSVERPDGSNFTLKIRSTKLEDSAMYFCASRQTLRTHNEKLFFGSGTQLSVL.

J is TRBJ1-3 and V is TRBV18; possible D gene TRBD1, 5 bases. Germline CDR1 and CDR2: KGHSH and LQKENI. V lost 3 bases and J 4 bases, leaving 19 bases between the germline ends. This CDR3 comprises 17 residues. The CDR3 protein is CASSPQDGGSGGNTIYF. CDR3 nucleotide sequence: TGTGCCAGCTCACCCCAAGATGGGGGATCGGGAGGAAACACCATATATTTT.

CDR3 DNA: TGTGCCAGCAGTTACGGGTCTAGCGGGGAGACCCAGTACTTC. It is translated as CASSYGSSGETQYF. The J gene is TRBJ2-5, the V gene TRBV6-6; 8 bases are shared with TRBD2. The V segment lost 2 bases and the J segment 5 bases; nucleotides outside the gene matches: 4. Germline CDR1 reads MNHNY; CDR2 reads SVGAGI (reference sequence). The CDR3 contains 14 residues.

This clone appeared a few times. The gene calls are TRBV19 and TRBJ2-7; 9 bases are shared with TRBD1. J was trimmed by 0 bases and V by 3 bases; bases with no gene match: 3. CDR3 length equals 15 residues. The germline gives CDR1 LNHDA, CDR2 SQIVND (reference sequence). The chain's CDR3 is CASSMGTGSSYEQYF. CDR3 in DNA: TGTGCCAGTAGTATGGGGACAGGGAGCTCCTACGAGCAGTACTTC.

The chain couples TRBV6-5 to TRBJ1-3, with D unresolved. Germline V gene lookup returns CDR1 MNHEY and CDR2 SVGAGI. V was pared by 6 bases and J by 4 bases, with 16 bases between. This CDR3 is built from 15 residues. CDR3 bases: TGTGCCAGCAGCCCCACATTGGTGGTCGGAAACACCATATATTTT. It encodes CASSPTLVVGNTIYF.

The chain links TRBV5-4 to TRBJ1-1, with 9 bases matching TRBD1. Trimming took 0 bases from V and 2 from J; bases not matched to a gene: 2. Germline V gene lookup returns CDR1 SGHNT and CDR2 YYREEE (reference sequence). The CDR3 contains 15 residues. The CDR3 region has the DNA TGTGCCAGCAGCTTGGGGGGACAGGGAAACACTGAAGCTTTCTTT. Amino acid sequence: CASSLGGQGNTEAFF.

The V call is TRBV7-2, the J call TRBJ2-7; 10 nucleotides match TRBD1. V shed 0 bases, J shed 4 bases, and the junction held 6 bases outside the gene matches. The CDR3 runs to 16 residues. Germline V gives CDR1 SGHTA, CDR2 FQGNSA. The DNA of the CDR3 is TGTGCCAGCAGCTTAGCGGGGACAGGGGACCCTTACGAGCAGTACTTC. Amino acid sequence: CASSLAGTGDPYEQYF.

The V gene is TRBV6-6, the J gene TRBJ1-5; no firm D call. The CDR3 is 15 amino acids. With 6 bases removed from V and 8 bases from J, the gap between germline ends came to 20 bases. Germline V gene lookup returns CDR1 MNHNY and CDR2 SVGAGI (reference sequence). The CDR3 protein is CASSPPRQGIEPQHF. CDR3 nucleotide sequence: TGTGCCAGCAGCCCTCCGCGTCAAGGCATTGAGCCCCAGCATTTT.

The rearrangement joins TRBV4-2 to TRBJ1-2; the D gene is possibly TRBD1 (6 bases). Germline loops: CDR1 LGHNA, CDR2 YNFKEQ. Trimming cost V 2 bases and J 4 bases, with 17 bases left between them. CDR3 length: 16 amino acids. CDR3 sequence (DNA): TGTGCCAGCAGCCAAACGGGGGGCAGGCCGTCCTATGGCTACACCTTC. It translates to CASSQTGGRPSYGYTF.

The table lists this clone with a count of one. The V gene is TRBV7-9, the J gene TRBJ2-1, with 10 bases lining up with TRBD2. Losses at the gene ends were 1 base for V and 3 bases for J; bases not matched to a gene: 12. The length of the CDR3 is 19 residues. Per germline, CDR1 SEHNR and CDR2 FQNEAQ (reference sequence). The CDR3 loop reads CASSLGLSGGPQLYNEQFF. The CDR3 bases are TGTGCCAGCAGCTTAGGCCTTAGCGGGGGGCCTCAACTCTACAATGAGCAGTTCTTC.

The chain has TRBV29-1 and TRBJ2-5; 11 bases line up with TRBD1. Germline CDR1 is SQVTM and CDR2 is ANQGSEA. The CDR3 length is 14 residues. Germline trimming cut 4 bases from V and 5 bases from J; bases unmatched to any gene: 6. The CDR3 reads CSVAPGTGGETQYF. The CDR3 DNA reads as TGCAGCGTTGCCCCCGGGACAGGGGGGGAGACCCAGTACTTC.

Points on this clone: The identical CDR3 is also encoded by other nucleotide sequences in the sample. This chain uses TRBV4-2 with TRBJ1-2; 7 positions match TRBD1. Looked up from germline, CDR1 is LGHNA and CDR2 is YNFKEQ. Trimming cost V 2 bases and J 7 bases; bases outside gene matches: 10. This CDR3 has 15 residues. CDR3 in DNA: TGTGCCAGCAGCCAACCAGGGACAGTCTTCCCTGGCTACACCTTC. Translating it yields CASSQPGTVFPGYTF.

As to this clone: The sample contains more than one DNA sequence encoding this CDR3. This chain joins TRBV5-1 and TRBJ1-2, with 9 bases fitting TRBD1. Germline-derived CDR1 and CDR2 are SGHRS and YFSETQ. The V segment lost 7 bases and the J segment 4 bases; nucleotides outside the gene matches: 2. The CDR3 totals 12 residues. The CDR3 sequence is CASSTGGYGYTF. CDR3 sequence (DNA): TGCGCCAGCTCGACAGGGGGCTATGGCTACACCTTC.

This clone was found once. The rearrangement uses TRBV11-3 and TRBJ2-1; D may be TRBD1 (5 bases). The CDR3 covers 15 residues. The V and J ends lost 5 bases and 0 bases respectively, with 11 bases between them. Germline lookup yields CDR1 SGHNT and CDR2 YENEEA. The CDR3 nucleotides read TGTGCCAGCAGCACCGAGACAGCCTCCTACAATGAGCAGTTCTTC. It codes for CASSTETASYNEQFF. Full variable domain (rest looked up from reference TRBV11-3 and TRBJ2-1): EAGVVQSPRYKIIEKKQPVAFWCNPISGHNTLYWYLQNLGQGPELLIRYENEEAVDDSQLPKDRFSAERLKGVDSTLKIQPAELGDSAVYLCASSTETASYNEQFFGPGTRLTVL.